The 28 T cell receptor beta chains below come from one sample, sequenced in a study of OX40 agonist ivuxolimab in advanced cancers. The repertoire was sequenced with immunoSEQ multiplex PCR; TCRdb's copy has only in-frame clones and lacks some. This sample has about 46,000 clones, with approximately 80% found just once. The material sequenced was CD4+ or CD8+ T cells sorted from blood, taken in a trial of the OX40 agonist ivuxolimab. These receptors were taken from an adult with an advanced solid tumor such as melanoma, head and neck, liver or kidney cancer.

The genes are TRBV19 and TRBJ1-2; 7 bases are shared with TRBD1. Germline V lookup: CDR1 LNHDA, CDR2 SQIVND (reference sequence). Unmatched junction bases numbered 6, after V lost 7 bases and J lost 4 bases. This CDR3 has 13 amino acids. CDR3 in DNA: TGTGCCAGTACTCATGGACAGGTCTATGGCTACACCTTC. It yields the protein CASTHGQVYGYTF. Drawing the rest from reference TRBV19 and TRBJ1-2, the complete variable domain is DGGITQSPKYLFRKEGQNVTLSCEQNLNHDAMYWYRQDPGQGLRLIYYSQIVNDFQKGDIAEGYSVSREKKESFPLTVTSAQKNPTAFYLCASTHGQVYGYTFGSGTRLTVV.

The rearrangement uses TRBV30 and TRBJ1-5; D might be TRBD1 (5 bases). Trimming left V 0 bases short and J 4 bases short, with 13 bases between. Germline V gene lookup returns CDR1 GTSNPN and CDR2 SVGIG (reference sequence). CDR3 size: 15 residues. This CDR3 reads CAWSVREGWNQPQHF. Written as DNA, the CDR3 is TGTGCCTGGAGTGTACGGGAGGGGTGGAATCAGCCCCAGCATTTT.

V usage is TRBV30 and J usage is TRBJ1-2; D remains ambiguous. Per germline, CDR1 GTSNPN and CDR2 SVGIG (reference sequence). The CDR3 covers 13 residues. Trimming left V 4 bases short and J 1 base short, with 10 bases between. CDR3 in DNA: TGTGCCTGGACGCTTGGGATTAACTATGGCTACACCTTC. Its protein product is CAWTLGINYGYTF. Together with reference TRBV30 and TRBJ1-2, the CDR3 gives the full variable domain: SQTIHQWPATLVQPVGSPLSLECTVEGTSNPNLYWYRQAAGRGLQLLFYSVGIGQISSEVPQNLSASRPQDRQFILSSKKLLLSDSGFYLCAWTLGINYGYTFGSGTRLTVV.

V is TRBV19 and J is TRBJ1-2; 8 bases match TRBD1. The junction had 5 bases not matched to a gene; V was cut back by 4 bases and J by 7 bases. The CDR3 contains 13 residues. Germline V gene sequence: CDR1 LNHDA, CDR2 SQIVND (reference sequence). CDR3 residues: CASSKGQGGGYTF. The DNA of the CDR3 is TGTGCCAGTAGTAAAGGACAGGGCGGTGGCTACACCTTC.

The rearrangement joins TRBV7-2 to TRBJ1-5; TRBD1 is a possible D gene (5 bases). The CDR3 is made up of 14 amino acids. Germline values: CDR1 SGHTA, CDR2 FQGNSA. With 4 bases removed from V and 6 bases from J, the gap between germline ends came to 13 bases. CDR3 bases: TGTGCCAGCAGCTCGGGACTCGCGGGTCAGCCCCAGCATTTT. It specifies CASSSGLAGQPQHF.

The chain joins TRBV27 to TRBJ2-2; 7 bases line up with TRBD2. CDR3 size: 16 residues. Germline CDR1 MNHEY, CDR2 SMNVEV (reference sequence). The junction had 9 bases not matched to a gene; V was cut back by 0 bases and J by 8 bases. CDR3 coding DNA: TGTGCCAGCAGTTTATCCTGGGGGGGAGCCCCGGGGGAGCTGTTTTTT. This sequence encodes CASSLSWGGAPGELFF.

The V call is TRBV5-1, the J call TRBJ1-2; D gene uncertain. V lost 0 bases and J 4 bases, leaving 10 bases between the germline ends. The CDR3 consists of 14 residues. Germline V gene data show CDR1 as SGHRS and CDR2 as YFSETQ. CDR3 in amino acids: CASSLDPTSYGYTF. Written as DNA, the CDR3 is TGCGCCAGCAGCTTGGACCCGACTTCCTATGGCTACACCTTC.

The rearrangement joins TRBV4-3 to TRBJ1-2, with D uncertain. Germline CDR1 reads LGHNA; CDR2 reads YSLEER. The CDR3 runs 16 residues. V lost 0 bases and J lost 0, with 11 bases in between. The CDR3 DNA sequence: TGCGCCAGCAGCCAAGAGGGAACAGCTCCTAACTATGGCTACACCTTC. Translation gives CASSQEGTAPNYGYTF.

This chain uses TRBV30 with TRBJ1-1; D gene unclear. Per the germline V gene, CDR1 is GTSNPN and CDR2 is SVGIG (reference sequence). Trimming left V 2 bases short and J 4 bases short, with 2 bases between. This CDR3 comprises 10 residues. The CDR3 region has the DNA TGTGCCTGGAGTCGCACTGAAGCTTTCTTT. It is translated as CAWSRTEAFF.

The V gene is TRBV6-5, the J gene TRBJ2-1; unclear D gene. This CDR3 contains 11 residues. V dropped 8 bases and J dropped 10 bases, with 12 bases sitting between them. The germline CDR1 and CDR2 sequences are MNHEY and SVGAGI. The CDR3 DNA is TGTGCCAGCTCGTCCGTCAGGGAGCAGTTCTTC. This codes for CASSSVREQFF.

On this clone: An end of the junction does not agree with germline; a read error may underlie this. The rearrangement uses TRBV7-8 and TRBJ1-2; tentative D call: TRBD1 (6 bases). The CDR3 totals 14 residues. Germline V gene data show CDR1 as SGHVS and CDR2 as FQNEAQ. CDR3 in amino acids: CAGSLASGVHGYTF. As DNA, the CDR3 is TGTGCCGGCAGCTTAGCCTCAGGGGTGCACGGCTACACCTTC.

V and J are TRBV9 and TRBJ1-3, with 7 bases identical to TRBD1. V trimming: 3 bases; J trimming: 3 bases; junction bases outside the gene matches: 15. Looked up from germline, CDR1 is SGDLS and CDR2 is YYNGEE. This CDR3 contains 18 residues. CDR3 protein: CASSADPRTGAGGNTIYF. CDR3 nucleotide sequence: TGTGCCAGCAGCGCGGACCCGCGAACAGGGGCAGGTGGAAACACCATATATTTT.

V gene TRBV28 combines with J gene TRBJ2-7; D may be TRBD2 (7 bases). Germline assignment: CDR1 MDHEN and CDR2 SYDVKM. The CDR3 spans 16 residues. Trimming shortened V by 9 bases and J by 6 bases, and 27 bases separated the two germline ends. CDR3 in DNA: TGTGCCAGTCAAACTCCCCGGCGGGGGCTTGCCTCCGAGCAGTACTTC. Its translation is CASQTPRRGLASEQYF. Based on the CDR3 plus reference TRBV28 and TRBJ2-7, the full variable domain is DVKVTQSSRYLVKRTGEKVFLECVQDMDHENMFWYRQDPGLGLRLIYFSYDVKMKEKGDIPEGYSVSREKKERFSLILESASTNQTSMYLCASQTPRRGLASEQYFGPGTRLTVT.

A single count supports this clone. This rearrangement joins TRBV25-1 to TRBJ2-7; D remains ambiguous. The V and J ends lost 5 bases and 3 bases respectively, with 8 bases between them. The CDR3 sequence is 12 residues long. Germline CDR1 is MGHDK and CDR2 is SYGVNS. Written as DNA, the CDR3 is TGTGCCAGCAGTACTATTGGCTACGAGCAGTACTTC. It yields the protein CASSTIGYEQYF.

This clone was seen more than once but under ten times. The genes are TRBV4-1 and TRBJ2-1; no reliable D call. V lost 6 bases and J 16 bases, leaving 19 bases between the germline ends. The CDR3 totals 12 residues. Germline V lookup: CDR1 MGHRA, CDR2 YSYEKL. This CDR3 is CASSRPGPVHFF. The CDR3 DNA follows: TGCGCCAGCAGTCGACCGGGCCCGGTTCATTTCTTC.

The rearrangement joins TRBV30 to TRBJ1-6; D is unclear. This CDR3 is 14 amino acids long. With 4 bases removed from V and 5 bases from J, the gap between germline ends came to 12 bases. Germline assignment: CDR1 GTSNPN and CDR2 SVGIG (reference sequence). This chain's CDR3 is CAWKIGMNNSPLHF. The CDR3 nucleotides read TGTGCCTGGAAGATAGGGATGAATAATTCACCCCTCCACTTT.

The chain has TRBV5-8 and TRBJ1-2; a possible D gene is TRBD1 (6 bases). CDR1 is SGHTS and CDR2 is YDEGEE in the germline V gene. Trimming took off 1 base at V and 5 bases at J, with 9 bases between the two ends. The CDR3 totals 13 residues. CDR3 sequence (DNA): TGTGCCAGCAGCTTGACAGGGATTTATGGCTACACCTTC. It is translated as CASSLTGIYGYTF.

This clone was seen a few times. This chain connects TRBV9 to TRBJ1-5; 10 nucleotides match TRBD1. V dropped 2 bases and J dropped 6; count of bases not matched to a gene: 5. This CDR3 region has 15 residues. CDR1 SGDLS and CDR2 YYNGEE come from the germline V gene. This chain's CDR3 is CASSVGTGDFQPQHF. Here the CDR3 DNA reads TGTGCCAGCAGCGTGGGGACAGGGGATTTTCAGCCCCAGCATTTT. The whole variable domain, remainder taken from reference TRBV9 and TRBJ1-5, is DSGVTQTPKHLITATGQRVTLRCSPRSGDLSVYWYQQSLDQGLQFLIQYYNGEERAKGNILERFSAQQFPDLHSELNLSSLELGDSALYFCASSVGTGDFQPQHFGDGTRLSIL.

The rearrangement uses TRBV2 and TRBJ2-2, with 8 bases that match TRBD2. This CDR3 comprises 15 residues. Trimming removed 6 bases from V and 5 bases from J; junction bases left unmatched: 8. From germline, CDR1 is SNHLY and CDR2 FYNNEI. CDR3 nucleotides: TGTGCCAGCAGCCCCCTCCGGGGGGGGACCGGGGAGCTGTTTTTT. Translating it yields CASSPLRGGTGELFF.

The chain combines TRBV6-1 with TRBJ1-1; D not certain. Germline loops: CDR1 MNHNS, CDR2 SASEGT. The CDR3 contains 14 residues. Trimming left V 3 bases short and J 1 base short, with 9 bases between. CDR3 nucleotide sequence: TGTGCCAGCAGTGACATTAACAGGAACACTGAAGCTTTCTTT. This encodes CASSDINRNTEAFF.

CDR3 sequence reads: CASSHDLSSGNTIYF. CDR3 DNA sequence: TGCGCCAGCAGCCACGACTTATCCTCTGGAAACACCATATATTTT. V gene TRBV5-1 combines with J gene TRBJ1-3, with unresolved D. V lost 4 bases and J 0 bases, leaving 11 bases between the germline ends. This CDR3 is 15 amino acids long. Germline assignment: CDR1 SGHRS and CDR2 YFSETQ.

This sequence joins TRBV9 and TRBJ1-6; D is perhaps TRBD1 (6 bases). V lost 0 bases and J lost 2, with 6 bases in between. CDR3 length: 15 amino acids. Germline lookup yields CDR1 SGDLS and CDR2 YYNGEE. This CDR3 is CASSVAGAYNSPLHF. The CDR3, as DNA: TGTGCCAGCAGCGTAGCAGGGGCCTATAATTCACCCCTCCACTTT.

The chain couples TRBV7-8 to TRBJ1-5; TRBD1 matches 7 bases. Germline trimming cut 1 base from V and 6 bases from J; bases unmatched to any gene: 9. Per germline, CDR1 SGHVS and CDR2 FQNEAQ. CDR3 length: 16 residues. CDR3 sequence (DNA): TGTGCCAGCAGCTTAGAGGGAGGGGGCTCGAGTCAGCCCCAGCATTTT. Its translation is CASSLEGGGSSQPQHF. Filled out from reference TRBV7-8 and TRBJ1-5, the complete variable domain reads GAGVSQSPRYKVAKRGQDVALRCDPISGHVSLFWYQQALGQGPEFLTYFQNEAQLDKSGLPSDRFFAERPEGSVSTLKIQRTQQEDSAVYLCASSLEGGGSSQPQHFGDGTRLSIL.

The V and J genes are TRBV5-4 and TRBJ1-2; TRBD1 matches at 8 bases. The CDR3 runs to 16 residues. V lost 6 bases, J lost 0 bases, and 10 bases stayed unmatched. The germline V gene has CDR1 SGHNT and CDR2 YYREEE (reference sequence). For the CDR3, the DNA is TGTGCCAGCACCGTGGGGGGGACAGGAGCTAACTATGGCTACACCTTC. Amino acid sequence: CASTVGGTGANYGYTF. Variable domain in full (rest from reference TRBV5-4 and TRBJ1-2): ETGVTQSPTHLIKTRGQQVTLRCSSQSGHNTVSWYQQALGQGPQFIFQYYREEENGRGNFPPRFSGLQFPNYSSELNVNALELDDSALYLCASTVGGTGANYGYTFGSGTRLTVV.

The chain is built from TRBV29-1 and TRBJ2-2, with 13 bases aligning to TRBD2. The V gene's germline CDR1 is SQVTM and CDR2 ANQGSEA. The V gene end was trimmed by 5 bases and the J gene end by 2 bases; junction bases not matched to a gene: 17. This CDR3 has 20 residues. CDR3: CSVRWVGLAGAMENTGELFF. The CDR3 DNA reads as TGCAGCGTTCGTTGGGTCGGACTAGCGGGGGCCATGGAAAACACCGGGGAGCTGTTTTTT.

The chain combines TRBV27 with TRBJ2-7; D is unresolved. This CDR3 contains 12 residues. Germline-derived CDR1 and CDR2 are MNHEY and SMNVEV (reference sequence). The V and J ends lost 8 bases and 0 bases respectively, with 8 bases between them. For the CDR3, the DNA is TGTGCCAGCGGTACGAGCTCCTACGAGCAGTACTTC. Protein: CASGTSSYEQYF.

The chain combines TRBV7-2 with TRBJ2-7; D remains ambiguous. Germline V gene sequence: CDR1 SGHTA, CDR2 FQGNSA. CDR3 length: 13 amino acids. V lost 1 base, J lost 7 bases, and 11 bases lay in between. CDR3 in amino acids: CASSLVGMGEQYF. The CDR3 region has the DNA TGTGCCAGCAGCTTAGTAGGGATGGGAGAGCAGTACTTC.

The sample holds a few counts of this clone. The J gene is TRBJ2-3, the V gene TRBV9, with D perhaps matching TRBD1 (5 bases). The V end lost 0 bases, the J end lost 4 bases, and 9 bases lay between the germline ends. The CDR3 consists of 14 residues. Per germline, CDR1 SGDLS and CDR2 YYNGEE. CDR3 DNA sequence: TGTGCCAGCAGCGTAGGAACGACAGCAGATACGCAGTATTTT. The encoded protein is CASSVGTTADTQYF.